These 19 T cell receptor beta chains were all obtained from the same sample, sequenced in a study of T-cell memory formation after mild COVID-19. TCRdb used MiXCR to reprocess the 5' RACE reads, holding one entry per CDR3 protein. The sample records 250,000 or so distinct CDR3 sequences, about a sixth being singletons. Sample: PBMCs or a T cell subset sorted from them (not recorded which). The source of these receptors is a man between 18 and 35 years old who had mild COVID-19 (a few samples of this study predate the infection). Cell type and time point are not known.

This clonotype was seen a handful of times. The chain is built from TRBV9 and TRBJ2-1, with D possibly being TRBD2 (6 bases). Germline CDR1 and CDR2: SGDLS and YYNGEE. Between the trimmed V and J ends, which lost 0 bases and 2 bases, there was a span of 9 bases. CDR3 length: 15 amino acids. The CDR3 region is CASSVEEGPYNEQFF. In DNA form, the CDR3 reads TGTGCCAGCAGCGTAGAGGAGGGGCCCTACAATGAGCAGTTCTTC.

The chain is built from TRBV27 and TRBJ2-7, with TRBD2 identical over 10 bases. In germline, CDR1 is MNHEY, CDR2 SMNVEV (reference sequence). CDR3 size: 16 residues. V dropped 5 bases and J dropped 7; count of bases not matched to a gene: 14. In DNA, the CDR3 is TGTGCCAGCAGTCCCCTAGCGGGGGTCAGGGTTGGGGAGCAGTACTTC. Its protein is CASSPLAGVRVGEQYF.

Written as DNA, the CDR3 is TGTGCCAGCAGCTTTGACGGGGGCGGCGGCTACACCTTC. This gives the protein CASSFDGGGGYTF. This sequence joins TRBV11-1 and TRBJ1-2; D might be TRBD1 (6 bases). The ends were cut back, 3 bases at V and 8 bases at J, with 13 bases in the middle. Germline V lookup: CDR1 SGHAT, CDR2 FQDESV (reference sequence). This CDR3 has 13 amino acids.

This clonotype was found a few times. The rearrangement joins TRBV11-2 to TRBJ2-1; D ambiguous. The germline V gene has CDR1 SGHAT and CDR2 FQNNGV. CDR3 length: 16 amino acids. Trimming removed 5 bases from V and 9 bases from J, with 23 bases in between. This CDR3 is CASSQIKRSGPREQFF. As DNA, the CDR3 is TGTGCCAGCAGCCAAATAAAAAGATCGGGCCCGCGTGAGCAGTTCTTC.

V gene TRBV5-1 combines with J gene TRBJ2-6; D remains unclear. CDR3 length: 15 residues. Looked up from germline, CDR1 is SGHRS and CDR2 is YFSETQ. Trimming pared 4 bases from V and 3 bases from J, leaving 11 bases between. The CDR3 DNA reads as TGCGCCAGCAGCGTACCCTTAGGTGGGGCCAACGTCCTGACTTTC. It specifies CASSVPLGGANVLTF.

This clonotype has just a few counts. V gene TRBV3-1 combines with J gene TRBJ2-1; 14 nucleotides align to TRBD2. The CDR3 sequence is 15 residues long. CDR1 is LGHDT and CDR2 is YNNKEL in the germline V gene (reference sequence). V shed 3 bases and J 10 bases; nucleotides not matched to a gene: 5. This chain's CDR3 is CASSQTSGGAREQFF. The CDR3 region has the DNA TGTGCCAGCAGCCAGACTAGCGGGGGGGCTCGGGAGCAGTTCTTC.

V and J are TRBV6-6 and TRBJ1-4, with 7 nucleotides matching TRBD1. This CDR3 is 13 amino acids long. CDR1 is MNHNY and CDR2 is SVGAGI in the germline V gene (reference sequence). Trimming at V came to 6 bases and at J to 11 bases, leaving 9 bases not matched to a gene. For the CDR3, the DNA is TGTGCCAGCAGGGAAAGGGGACAGCACAAACTGTTTTTT. Protein product: CASRERGQHKLFF.

V and J are TRBV6-2 or TRBV6-3 and TRBJ1-5, with D hard to call. The CDR3 is 13 residues long. V was pared by 2 bases and J by 1 base, with 3 bases between. Germline lookup yields CDR1 MNHEY and CDR2 SVGEGT. The CDR3 DNA sequence: TGTGCCAGCAGTTACGACAGCAATCAGCCCCAGCATTTT. Protein: CASSYDSNQPQHF.

In its sample, this clonotype was seen many times. V and J are TRBV7-3 and TRBJ2-3; 8 bases are a match to TRBD2. This CDR3 is built from 16 residues. The V segment lost 5 bases and the J segment 5 bases; nucleotides outside the gene matches: 12. In germline, CDR1 is SGHTA, CDR2 FQGTGA. This CDR3 is CASSPRGGAGGDTQYF. CDR3 nucleotide sequence: TGTGCCAGCAGCCCTCGGGGGGGGGCTGGAGGAGATACGCAGTATTTT.

V is TRBV19 and J is TRBJ1-1; 10 bases map to TRBD1. The CDR3 sequence is 15 residues long. V lost 4 bases and J lost 5; bases outside the gene matches: 7. The germline CDR1 and CDR2 sequences are LNHDA and SQIVND (reference sequence). CDR3 sequence: CASSTLTGGYTEAFF. The CDR3 region has the DNA TGTGCCAGTAGTACCTTGACAGGGGGCTATACTGAAGCTTTCTTT. The full variable domain, its missing parts supplied by reference TRBV19 and TRBJ1-1, is DGGITQSPKYLFRKEGQNVTLSCEQNLNHDAMYWYRQDPGQGLRLIYYSQIVNDFQKGDIAEGYSVSREKKESFPLTVTSAQKNPTAFYLCASSTLTGGYTEAFFGQGTRLTVV.

The rearrangement uses TRBV5-5 and TRBJ1-2, with D perhaps matching TRBD1 (5 bases). Germline CDR1 and CDR2: SGHKS and YYEKEE (reference sequence). The CDR3 covers 12 residues. V lost 1 base and J lost 8, with 9 bases in between. CDR3 in amino acids: CASSLQGIGYTF. The CDR3 region has the DNA TGTGCCAGCAGCTTGCAGGGTATCGGCTACACCTTC. The variable domain in full, with the rest retrieved from reference TRBV5-5 and TRBJ1-2, is DAGVTQSPTHLIKTRGQQVTLRCSPISGHKSVSWYQQVLGQGPQFIFQYYEKEERGRGNFPDRFSARQFPNYSSELNVNALLLGDSALYLCASSLQGIGYTFGSGTRLTVV.

The chain joins TRBV5-1 to TRBJ1-4; D is uncertain. The CDR3 covers 12 residues. In germline, CDR1 is SGHRS, CDR2 YFSETQ. V was pared by 0 bases and J by 7 bases, with 4 bases between. The CDR3 DNA reads as TGCGCCAGCAGCTTGGACACTGAAAAACTGTTTTTT. Protein: CASSLDTEKLFF.

This clonotype has only a few counts. V is TRBV12-3 or TRBV12-4 and J is TRBJ1-5; D is perhaps TRBD1 (5 bases). The V end lost 5 bases, the J end lost 0 bases, and 17 bases lay between the germline ends. The CDR3 totals 17 residues. CDR3 sequence reads: CASSPGYGAYSNQPQHF. CDR3 bases: TGTGCCAGCAGTCCCGGTTACGGGGCCTATAGCAATCAGCCCCAGCATTTT.

The chain uses TRBV7-6 and TRBJ2-3; no definite D call. Germline loops: CDR1 SGHVS, CDR2 FNYEAQ. The ends were cut back, 5 bases at V and 6 bases at J, with 9 bases in the middle. The CDR3 is 12 residues long. The CDR3 is CASSAYLDTQYF. The CDR3 region has the DNA TGTGCCAGCAGCGCCTACTTGGATACGCAGTATTTT. The full variable domain, completed using reference TRBV7-6 and TRBJ2-3, is GAGVSQSPRYKVTKRGQDVALRCDPISGHVSLYWYRQALGQGPEFLTYFNYEAQQDKSGLPNDRFSAERPEGSISTLTIQRTEQRDSAMYRCASSAYLDTQYFGPGTRLTVL.

The chain joins TRBV5-4 to TRBJ2-1, with D perhaps TRBD2 (5 bases). This CDR3 has 16 residues. The germline CDR1 and CDR2 sequences are SGHNT and YYREEE (reference sequence). Trimming shortened V by 4 bases and J by 0 bases, and 14 bases separated the two germline ends. This CDR3 is CASSDPTRRSYNEQFF. The CDR3 bases are TGTGCCAGCAGCGACCCAACTAGGCGCTCCTACAATGAGCAGTTCTTC.

This clonotype was counted a few times. This chain joins TRBV5-5 and TRBJ2-7; D remains ambiguous. Germline V gene data show CDR1 as SGHKS and CDR2 as YYEKEE (reference sequence). The CDR3 has 14 residues. V lost 1 base, J lost 1 base, and 9 bases lay in between. In DNA form, the CDR3 reads TGTGCCAGCAGCTTGTTGTCTGCATCCTACGAGCAGTACGTC. This codes for CASSLLSASYEQYV.

The rearrangement links TRBV11-1 to TRBJ1-4, with D unresolved. The ends were cut back, 6 bases at V and 2 bases at J, with 13 bases in the middle. Germline loops: CDR1 SGHAT, CDR2 FQDESV (reference sequence). The CDR3 contains 15 residues. The CDR3 sequence: CASSRRTATNEKLFF. The DNA for the CDR3 is TGTGCCAGCAGTCGGAGGACCGCCACTAATGAAAAACTGTTTTTT.

This clonotype has only a few counts. The chain uses TRBV6-6 and TRBJ1-4, with unresolved D. Germline loops: CDR1 MNHNY, CDR2 SVGAGI (reference sequence). The CDR3 is 14 amino acids. V lost 6 bases and J lost 1, with 9 bases in between. Here the CDR3 DNA reads TGTGCCAGCAGGCCGGACGTAACTAATGAAAAACTGTTTTTT. This gives the protein CASRPDVTNEKLFF.

The J gene is TRBJ2-7, the V gene TRBV29-1, with a possible D match to TRBD1 (5 bases). Germline CDR1 and CDR2: SQVTM and ANQGSEA. The CDR3 totals 12 residues. Trimming removed 7 bases at V and 0 bases at J, with 10 bases between. The CDR3 bases are TGCAGCGCGCTGACAGTCTCCTACGAGCAGTACTTC. Residues: CSALTVSYEQYF.